The 30 T cell receptor beta chains listed next were all sequenced from one sample in a study of response to subunit inactivated influenza vaccine (dated by TCRdb to the late 2010s). Libraries were prepared through RT-PCR. TCRdb names Illumina HiSeq 2500 as the instrument used. TCRdb trimmed the raw reads at Q25, called clones with MiXCR and kept productive beta chains. Records with the same CDR3 protein are collapsed into one entry carrying the most frequent genes and DNA. Present in this sample are about 700,000 distinct CDR3 sequences, about 15% of which were seen just once. The biggest ten clones account for approximately 7% of the sample. Material: PBMCs from blood, obtained 14 to 15 days before vaccination. The source is a man aged 50-60 years who received an inactivated influenza vaccine. Donor details come from another sample of the same person, matched by shared clones.

The rearrangement uses TRBV4-1 and TRBJ2-3, with 11 positions matching TRBD2. The CDR3 has 18 residues. Germline V gives CDR1 MGHRA, CDR2 YSYEKL. J was trimmed by 4 bases and V by 1 base; bases with no gene match: 10. The CDR3 here is CASSQVRRLAGRPDTQYF. In DNA form, the CDR3 reads TGCGCCAGCAGCCAAGTCCGGAGACTAGCGGGGAGGCCAGATACGCAGTATTTT.

V usage is TRBV27 and J usage is TRBJ2-7, with a tentative D call TRBD2 (6 bases). Trimming took 0 bases from V and 10 from J, leaving 22 bases between them. The germline gives CDR1 MNHEY, CDR2 SMNVEV (reference sequence). CDR3 length: 16 amino acids. Written as DNA, the CDR3 is TGTGCCAGCAGTTTATCGATAAGTAGCGGTCGTTCGAAACAGTACTTC. This encodes CASSLSISSGRSKQYF.

J is TRBJ2-7 and V is TRBV9, with 7 positions matching TRBD1. The V segment lost 4 bases and the J segment 6 bases; nucleotides outside the gene matches: 13. CDR1 is SGDLS and CDR2 is YYNGEE in the germline V gene. This CDR3 has 15 residues. The CDR3 loop is CASSPPGQEGSEQYF. In DNA, the CDR3 is TGTGCCAGCAGCCCTCCCGGACAGGAAGGGAGCGAGCAGTACTTC.

This chain links TRBV19 with TRBJ2-6; TRBD1 or TRBD2 may be the D gene (5 bases each). The germline V gene encodes CDR1 LNHDA and CDR2 SQIVND (reference sequence). Trimming stripped 1 base from V and 0 bases from J, with 10 bases between. The CDR3 consists of 17 residues. The chain's CDR3 is CASSIVGTASGANVLTF. The DNA of the CDR3 is TGTGCCAGTAGTATAGTTGGGACGGCCTCTGGGGCCAACGTCCTGACTTTC.

This chain joins TRBV7-3 and TRBJ1-1; D is undetermined. Per the germline V gene, CDR1 is SGHTA and CDR2 is FQGTGA. The length of the CDR3 is 13 residues. Trimming removed 1 base from V and 5 bases from J, with 8 bases in between. This chain's CDR3 is CASSLMRSTEAFF. The DNA for the CDR3 is TGTGCCAGCAGCTTAATGCGGTCTACTGAAGCTTTCTTT.

The chain links TRBV29-1 to TRBJ1-5, with D maybe TRBD1 (6 bases). This CDR3 has 17 residues. V was cut by 5 bases and J by 1 base, with 21 bases left in between. The germline gives CDR1 SQVTM, CDR2 ANQGSEA. Written as DNA, the CDR3 is TGCAGCGTTCCGCCCGGATGGGGGGCTCCCAGCAATCAGCCCCAGCATTTT. It is translated as CSVPPGWGAPSNQPQHF.

The chain couples TRBV20-1 to TRBJ2-5; D not resolved. Germline V gene sequence: CDR1 DFQATT, CDR2 SNEGSKA (reference sequence). Trimming stripped 2 bases from V and 0 bases from J, with 7 bases between. The CDR3 consists of 13 residues. The CDR3 here is CSARPTYQETQYF. In DNA form, the CDR3 reads TGCAGTGCTAGACCTACTTACCAAGAGACCCAGTACTTC.

The chain carries TRBV11-2 and TRBJ2-1; 7 nucleotides align to TRBD2. The CDR3 is 15 residues long. Germline CDR1 and CDR2: SGHAT and FQNNGV. V was clipped by 4 bases and J by 9 bases; unmatched bases: 12. The CDR3 is CASSSLVGTMAEQFF. The DNA of the CDR3 is TGTGCCAGCAGCTCTCTTGTCGGGACTATGGCTGAGCAGTTCTTC. Drawing the rest from reference TRBV11-2 and TRBJ2-1, the complete variable domain is EAGVAQSPRYKIIEKRQSVAFWCNPISGHATLYWYQQILGQGPKLLIQFQNNGVVDDSQLPKDRFSAERLKGVDSTLKIQPAKLEDSAVYLCASSSLVGTMAEQFFGPGTRLTVL.

The rearrangement links TRBV6-1 to TRBJ2-1; 9 bases fit TRBD2. In germline, CDR1 is MNHNS, CDR2 SASEGT. V lost 10 bases to trimming and J lost 8 bases; unmatched junction nucleotides: 15. This CDR3 has 15 residues. In DNA, the CDR3 is TGTGCCACCAGGGGGGTTCTAGCGGGAAGGGATGAGCAGTTCTTC. It yields the protein CATRGVLAGRDEQFF.

The chain couples TRBV3-1 to TRBJ2-7; maybe TRBD2 (6 bases). The CDR3 is 16 residues long. CDR1 and CDR2 (germline): LGHDT, YNNKEL (reference sequence). Trimming took 0 bases from V and 6 from J, leaving 18 bases between them. CDR3 amino acids: CASSQDRIGLGLEQYF. CDR3 coding DNA: TGTGCCAGCAGCCAAGATAGGATCGGCTTGGGACTCGAGCAGTACTTC.

Comments on this clonotype: A read error may account for a junction end that differs from germline. The CDR3, as DNA: TGTGCCACCAGCAGACCGGGACAGGGTGGGATTACTCTCTTT. Translated: CATSRPGQGGITLF. V is TRBV15 and J is TRBJ1-1; TRBD1 aligns across 9 bases. Germline V gene data show CDR1 as LNHNV and CDR2 as YYDKDF (reference sequence). The length of the CDR3 is 14 residues.

This clonotype was counted between two and nine times. The V and J genes are TRBV4-3 and TRBJ1-1; D may be TRBD1 (5 bases). Germline CDR1 reads LGHNA; CDR2 reads YSLEER. The CDR3 is made up of 12 amino acids. Trimming pared 5 bases from V and 12 bases from J, leaving 16 bases between. CDR3 loop: CASSGSARDTFF. As DNA, the CDR3 is TGCGCCAGCAGCGGGAGCGCCAGGGATACTTTCTTT.

This clonotype was observed a few times. The CDR3 is CASSDRGQEEKLFF. The CDR3 coding sequence is TGTGCCAGCAGCGACAGGGGGCAGGAGGAAAAACTGTTTTTT. The V call is TRBV6-1, the J call TRBJ1-4; 10 bases are a match to TRBD1. The CDR3 consists of 14 residues. Germline CDR1 is MNHNS and CDR2 is SASEGT. V lost 6 bases, J lost 8 bases, and 6 bases stayed unmatched.

V is TRBV6-1 and J is TRBJ2-7; a possible D gene is TRBD2 (5 bases). The V end lost 6 bases, the J end lost 2 bases, and 17 bases lay between the germline ends. Germline V gene lookup returns CDR1 MNHNS and CDR2 SASEGT. There are 15 residues in the CDR3. The CDR3 region is CASSFDIDYPYEQYF. For the CDR3, the DNA is TGTGCCAGCAGCTTCGACATAGACTACCCCTACGAGCAGTACTTC.

This clonotype was seen many times. V gene TRBV6-2 or TRBV6-3 combines with J gene TRBJ1-1; D call uncertain. CDR1 and CDR2 (germline): MNHEY, SVGEGT. Between the trimmed V and J ends, which lost 6 bases and 0 bases, there was a span of 11 bases. The CDR3 is 14 amino acids. The chain's CDR3 is CASRRRSLNTEAFF. The CDR3 nucleotides are TGTGCCAGCAGAAGGCGCTCCTTGAACACTGAAGCTTTCTTT.

This clonotype was seen more than once but under ten times. The rearrangement links TRBV6-2 or TRBV6-3 to TRBJ2-2; D not certain. The germline V and J ends were trimmed by 10 bases and 0 bases, with 15 bases remaining between them. This CDR3 is 15 amino acids long. The V gene's germline CDR1 is MNHEY and CDR2 SVGEGT. CDR3 coding DNA: TGTGCCACCAAAACACCACCGTCGAACACCGGGGAGCTGTTTTTT. Translated: CATKTPPSNTGELFF.

The sample holds a few counts of this clonotype. This chain connects TRBV20-1 to TRBJ2-2; 7 bases match TRBD1. This CDR3 spans 13 amino acids. V lost 7 bases to trimming and J lost 0 bases; unmatched junction nucleotides: 2. CDR1 is DFQATT and CDR2 is SNEGSKA in the germline V gene (reference sequence). Here the CDR3 reads CSVRGSNTGELFF. CDR3 sequence (DNA): TGCAGTGTCAGGGGGTCGAACACCGGGGAGCTGTTTTTT.

This clonotype was seen only a few times. The CDR3 nucleotides read TGCAGCGTTCGATCCGGGACAGGGAACACCGGGGAGCTGTTTTTT. Its protein is CSVRSGTGNTGELFF. The V and J genes are TRBV29-1 and TRBJ2-2; 8 bases agree with TRBD1. Germline assignment: CDR1 SQVTM and CDR2 ANQGSEA. V was pared by 5 bases and J by 1 base, with 6 bases of the junction left unmatched. CDR3 length equals 15 residues.

The chain joins TRBV5-4 to TRBJ2-5; possible D gene TRBD1, 5 bases. Per the germline V gene, CDR1 is SGHNT and CDR2 is YYREEE (reference sequence). The CDR3 has 17 residues. Trimming pared 0 bases from V and 1 base from J, leaving 16 bases between. The CDR3 is CASSLDSVGQSQETQYF. The CDR3 coding sequence is TGTGCCAGCAGCTTGGATAGTGTTGGACAAAGCCAAGAGACCCAGTACTTC.

The rearrangement joins TRBV5-1 to TRBJ1-4; TRBD1 agrees at 8 bases. Looked up from germline, CDR1 is SGHRS and CDR2 is YFSETQ. The V gene end was trimmed by 4 bases and the J gene end by 0 bases; junction bases not matched to a gene: 11. The CDR3 consists of 18 residues. DNA of the CDR3: TGCGCCAGCAGCCGCCGGACAGGGTCCATTTCAACTAATGAAAAACTGTTTTTT. It encodes CASSRRTGSISTNEKLFF.

The gene calls are TRBV7-6 and TRBJ2-4; D may be TRBD1 (6 bases). CDR3 length: 15 residues. V dropped 4 bases and J dropped 7 bases, with 17 bases sitting between them. Germline V gene lookup returns CDR1 SGHVS and CDR2 FNYEAQ. The DNA for the CDR3 is TGTGCCAGCAGCTGGAAACAGGGTCGTGGGAACATTCAGTACTTC. It is translated as CASSWKQGRGNIQYF.

The chain combines TRBV10-3 with TRBJ2-1; 9 nucleotides line up with TRBD1. V dropped 8 bases and J dropped 6; count of bases not matched to a gene: 11. Germline CDR1 and CDR2: ENHRY and SYGVKD. CDR3 length equals 15 residues. CDR3 nucleotide sequence: TGTGCCATCGGGGACAGGGAGGTCTCCCTCAATGAGCAGTTCTTC. Encoded protein: CAIGDREVSLNEQFF.

This clonotype was detected only a few times. The chain combines TRBV4-2 with TRBJ1-2; 8 bases map to TRBD1. The CDR3 runs 14 residues. V was clipped by 0 bases and J by 3 bases; unmatched bases: 0. Germline V gene lookup returns CDR1 LGHNA and CDR2 YNFKEQ. The chain's CDR3 is CASSQEDRDYGYTF. Here the CDR3 DNA reads TGTGCCAGCAGCCAAGAGGACAGGGACTATGGCTACACCTTC.

The chain employs TRBV30 and TRBJ2-7, with TRBD2 matching over 8 bases. Germline lookup yields CDR1 GTSNPN and CDR2 SVGIG (reference sequence). This CDR3 comprises 14 residues. V was pared by 3 bases and J by 5 bases, with 9 bases of the junction left unmatched. The CDR3 protein is CAWSGVGGGHEQYF. For the CDR3, the DNA is TGTGCCTGGAGCGGGGTCGGGGGGGGCCACGAGCAGTACTTC.

This clonotype has more than one count but fewer than ten. The CDR3 nucleotides are TGTGCCATCAGGACAGGAGTCCTTAATTCACCCCTCCACTTT. Encoded protein: CAIRTGVLNSPLHF. This chain uses TRBV10-3 with TRBJ1-6; D is perhaps TRBD1 (6 bases). The germline V gene encodes CDR1 ENHRY and CDR2 SYGVKD. The CDR3 is 14 amino acids. V lost 6 bases, J lost 6 bases, and 12 bases lay in between.

This clonotype was picked up a small number of times. The V gene is TRBV12-3 or TRBV12-4, the J gene TRBJ2-1; 8 nucleotides match TRBD2. The CDR3 covers 13 residues. V shed 10 bases, J shed 2 bases, and the junction held 4 bases outside the gene matches. The CDR3, as DNA: TGTGCCACCGGGGGGGGCACCTACAATGAGCAGTTCTTC. It codes for CATGGGTYNEQFF.

This clonotype was seen more than once but under ten times. V usage is TRBV7-2 and J usage is TRBJ1-4; 8 positions match TRBD1. The CDR3 is 15 amino acids. CDR1 and CDR2 (germline): SGHTA, FQGNSA. V shed 5 bases and J 5 bases; nucleotides not matched to a gene: 7. The CDR3 nucleotides read TGTGCCAGCAGCCCGGGGACAGGAAGAAATGAAAAACTGTTTTTT. This gives the protein CASSPGTGRNEKLFF.

The V gene is TRBV5-6, the J gene TRBJ2-5; TRBD1 or TRBD2 may be the D gene (5 bases each). V was cut by 5 bases and J by 5 bases, with 10 bases left in between. The CDR3 loop spans 12 amino acids. Germline V gene lookup returns CDR1 SGHDT and CDR2 YYEEEE. This CDR3 is CASSWGYETQYF. The CDR3 DNA follows: TGTGCCAGCAGTTGGGGGTATGAGACCCAGTACTTC.

The gene calls are TRBV18 and TRBJ2-5; weak D call: TRBD1 (5 bases). CDR3 length: 15 residues. V was trimmed by 0 bases and J by 4 bases, leaving 12 bases between them. Germline loops: CDR1 KGHSH, CDR2 LQKENI. CDR3 sequence: CASSPPERRGETQYF. The CDR3 bases are TGTGCCAGCTCACCACCGGAACGAAGGGGAGAGACCCAGTACTTC.

This clonotype came up a few times. V and J are TRBV9 and TRBJ2-1; D is perhaps TRBD2 (7 bases). The CDR3 has 17 residues. CDR1 is SGDLS and CDR2 is YYNGEE in the germline V gene. Trimming took off 0 bases at V and 0 bases at J, with 13 bases between the two ends. The CDR3 sequence is CASSVGGGGYSYNEQFF. For the CDR3, the DNA is TGTGCCAGCAGCGTAGGCGGGGGCGGTTACTCCTACAATGAGCAGTTCTTC. The whole variable domain, remainder taken from reference TRBV9 and TRBJ2-1, is DSGVTQTPKHLITATGQRVTLRCSPRSGDLSVYWYQQSLDQGLQFLIQYYNGEERAKGNILERFSAQQFPDLHSELNLSSLELGDSALYFCASSVGGGGYSYNEQFFGPGTRLTVL.